A single sample gave rise to the 22 T cell receptor beta chains below, sequenced in a study of CD8 T cells in ankylosing spondylitis. MiXCR, run by TCRdb on the 5' RACE reads, gives a single entry per CDR3 protein. The table lists about 160,000 distinct CDR3 sequences, around 20% of them singletons. Sequencing was carried out using blood, either unsorted or a sorted T cell fraction (not recorded which). Receptor source: a male donor with ankylosing spondylitis or in good health (not recorded which).

The V gene is TRBV12-3 or TRBV12-4, the J gene TRBJ2-3; D unclear. V lost 7 bases, J lost 4 bases, and 6 bases lay in between. The CDR3 covers 11 residues. The CDR3: CASKRADTQYF. The CDR3 nucleotides read TGTGCCAGCAAAAGGGCAGATACGCAGTATTTT.

The chain carries TRBV5-5 and TRBJ2-1; D call uncertain. Germline values: CDR1 SGHKS, CDR2 YYEKEE (reference sequence). Trimming removed 1 base at V and 8 bases at J, with 10 bases between. The CDR3 consists of 13 residues. The CDR3 is CASSLSGPDEQFF. CDR3 DNA sequence: TGTGCCAGCAGCTTGTCGGGTCCCGATGAGCAGTTCTTC. The full variable domain, rest sourced from reference TRBV5-5 and TRBJ2-1, is DAGVTQSPTHLIKTRGQQVTLRCSPISGHKSVSWYQQVLGQGPQFIFQYYEKEERGRGNFPDRFSARQFPNYSSELNVNALLLGDSALYLCASSLSGPDEQFFGPGTRLTVL.

This clonotype was counted only a few times. The rearrangement links TRBV7-3 to TRBJ2-3; D not certain. The germline V gene has CDR1 SGHTA and CDR2 FQGTGA. The V gene lost 1 base and the J gene lost 5 bases, with 1 base spanning the gap. This CDR3 spans 11 amino acids. CDR3 DNA: TGTGCCAGCAGCTTAAAAGATACGCAGTATTTT. Its translation: CASSLKDTQYF.

This clonotype was counted only a few times. One end of the junction does not line up with germline, which may come from a read error. The V and J genes are TRBV20-1 and TRBJ1-5; D call uncertain. CDR1 is DFQATT and CDR2 is SNEGSKA in the germline V gene (reference sequence). This CDR3 has 17 amino acids. The CDR3 loop reads CCARDGSSPGGNQPQHF. The CDR3 DNA sequence: TGCTGTGCTAGAGATGGTTCAAGCCCTGGGGGCAATCAGCCCCAGCATTTT.

This chain joins TRBV5-4 and TRBJ1-4, with 10 bases lining up with TRBD1. Trimming removed 3 bases from V and 8 bases from J; junction bases left unmatched: 7. The length of the CDR3 is 15 residues. Per the germline V gene, CDR1 is SGHNT and CDR2 is YYREEE (reference sequence). This CDR3 is CASSSTGTGEEKLFF. In DNA, the CDR3 is TGTGCCAGCAGCTCCACCGGGACAGGGGAGGAAAAACTGTTTTTT.

This clonotype was counted ten times or more. V and J are TRBV5-1 and TRBJ1-3; D possibly corresponds to TRBD1 (6 bases). Germline V lookup: CDR1 SGHRS, CDR2 YFSETQ. The CDR3 consists of 14 residues. The V and J ends lost 0 bases and 4 bases respectively, with 8 bases between them. The chain's CDR3 is CASSLGGTGNTIYF. DNA for the CDR3: TGCGCCAGCAGCTTGGGGGGGACAGGAAACACCATATATTTT. The complete variable domain, with remaining parts taken from reference TRBV5-1 and TRBJ1-3, reads KAGVTQTPRYLIKTRGQQVTLSCSPISGHRSVSWYQQTPGQGLQFLFEYFSETQRNKGNFPGRFSGRQFSNSRSEMNVSTLELGDSALYLCASSLGGTGNTIYFGEGSWLTVV.

This clonotype appeared many times. The CDR3 protein is CASSLAGQGLPYEQYF. CDR3 DNA: TGCGCCAGCAGCTTGGCCGGTCAAGGGTTACCCTACGAGCAGTACTTC. The chain combines TRBV5-1 with TRBJ2-7; no reliable D call. The V gene's germline CDR1 is SGHRS and CDR2 YFSETQ. V lost 0 bases and J 2 bases, leaving 15 bases between the germline ends. The CDR3 is made up of 16 amino acids.

This rearrangement joins TRBV29-1 to TRBJ2-2, with a tentative D call TRBD1 (5 bases). The V end lost 7 bases, the J end lost 6 bases, and 12 bases lay between the germline ends. The length of the CDR3 is 12 residues. The V gene's germline CDR1 is SQVTM and CDR2 ANQGSEA. The CDR3 region has the DNA TGCAGCGGGGGAAGGGGTGCCGGGGAGCTGTTTTTT. Translation: CSGGRGAGELFF.

The chain links TRBV29-1 to TRBJ1-1, with a tentative D call TRBD1 (5 bases). V was trimmed by 2 bases and J by 4 bases, leaving 11 bases between them. CDR1 and CDR2 (germline): SQVTM, ANQGSEA. The CDR3 runs 13 residues. The CDR3 protein is CSVESGPSTEAFF. CDR3 sequence (DNA): TGCAGCGTTGAATCGGGGCCCAGCACTGAAGCTTTCTTT. The whole variable domain, remainder taken from reference TRBV29-1 and TRBJ1-1, is SAVISQKPSRDICQRGTSLTIQCQVDSQVTMMFWYRQQPGQSLTLIATANQGSEATYESGFVIDKFPISRPNLTFSTLTVSNMSPEDSSIYLCSVESGPSTEAFFGQGTRLTVV.

This clonotype was counted at least ten times. J is TRBJ2-1 and V is TRBV4-2, with 7 bases identical to TRBD2. CDR3 length: 15 residues. The V segment lost 3 bases and the J segment 8 bases; nucleotides outside the gene matches: 10. In germline, CDR1 is LGHNA, CDR2 YNFKEQ. CDR3 sequence (DNA): TGTGCCAGCAGCCAGGCCGGGACTACCTTCGATGAGCAGTTCTTC. It codes for CASSQAGTTFDEQFF.

This clonotype has only a few counts. The chain carries TRBV19 and TRBJ2-4, with D perhaps matching TRBD2 (6 bases). This CDR3 has 15 residues. CDR1 LNHDA and CDR2 SQIVND come from the germline V gene (reference sequence). V was pared by 3 bases and J by 0 bases, with 9 bases between. The CDR3 sequence is CASSMSGVAKNIQYF. The CDR3 coding sequence is TGTGCCAGTAGTATGTCGGGGGTAGCCAAAAACATTCAGTACTTC.

This clonotype was seen many times. V usage is TRBV5-5 and J usage is TRBJ1-5; D uncertain. The CDR3 runs 16 residues. In germline, CDR1 is SGHKS, CDR2 YYEKEE (reference sequence). V was trimmed by 4 bases and J by 0 bases, leaving 14 bases between them. This CDR3 reads CASSPGFGYSNQPQHF. The CDR3 DNA follows: TGTGCCAGCAGCCCCGGATTCGGATATAGCAATCAGCCCCAGCATTTT.

The chain employs TRBV5-1 and TRBJ2-3; 10 positions agree with TRBD2. Germline loops: CDR1 SGHRS, CDR2 YFSETQ. J gave up 2 bases and V 7 bases, and 10 bases lay outside the gene matches. CDR3 length: 16 residues. CDR3 bases: TGCGCCAGCGGGCCACTAGCGGGAACGTCCACAGATACGCAGTATTTT. Amino acid sequence: CASGPLAGTSTDTQYF. The whole variable domain, filled in from reference TRBV5-1 and TRBJ2-3, reads KAGVTQTPRYLIKTRGQQVTLSCSPISGHRSVSWYQQTPGQGLQFLFEYFSETQRNKGNFPGRFSGRQFSNSRSEMNVSTLELGDSALYLCASGPLAGTSTDTQYFGPGTRLTVL.

Worth noting for this clonotype: A much bigger clone sits one base away, suggesting this may be a read error. The gene calls are TRBV12-3 or TRBV12-4 and TRBJ1-1; D is possibly TRBD1 (5 bases). This CDR3 has 13 residues. The V gene lost 8 bases and the J gene lost 7 bases, with 17 bases spanning the gap. The CDR3 protein is CASSIFQGGEAFF. The CDR3 coding sequence is TGTGCCAGCTCAATTTTCCAGGGAGGTGAAGCTTTCTTT.

The chain employs TRBV20-1 and TRBJ2-7; a possible D gene is TRBD2 (5 bases). Germline V CDR1 and CDR2: DFQATT, SNEGSKA (reference sequence). V was clipped by 3 bases and J by 6 bases, with 12 bases between them. This CDR3 is 12 amino acids long. The CDR3 reads CSASLDSTEQYF. The CDR3 nucleotides are TGCAGTGCTAGTCTGGACTCCACCGAGCAGTACTTC.

Of note for this clonotype: This may come from a read error, since a much larger clone is one base off. The chain is built from TRBV27 and TRBJ1-6; 8 bases line up with TRBD1. Germline CDR1 MNHEY, CDR2 SMNVEV (reference sequence). The CDR3 extends over 14 amino acids. The chain's CDR3 is CASNLSRGPSPLHF. The CDR3 DNA is TGTGCCAGCAATTTATCCAGGGGGCCATCACCCCTCCACTTT.

This rearrangement joins TRBV12-3 or TRBV12-4 to TRBJ2-1, with D maybe TRBD2 (5 bases). This CDR3 spans 15 amino acids. The germline V and J ends were trimmed by 3 bases and 6 bases, with 15 bases remaining between them. CDR3 protein: CASSFWPHRGNEQFF. The CDR3 DNA is TGTGCCAGCAGTTTCTGGCCCCACCGGGGCAATGAGCAGTTCTTC.

This clonotype was seen more than once but under ten times. The chain couples TRBV12-3 or TRBV12-4 to TRBJ1-2; unclear D gene. Trimming stripped 6 bases from V and 2 bases from J, with 16 bases between. This CDR3 comprises 15 residues. The chain's CDR3 is CASRKKLGPNYGYTF. Written as DNA, the CDR3 is TGTGCCAGCAGAAAAAAGTTAGGACCAAACTATGGCTACACCTTC.

This clonotype has a count of ten or more. The genes are TRBV21-1 and TRBJ2-3; the D segment call TRBD1 is taken from the table without a DNA check. TRBV21-1 counts as a pseudogene. The CDR3 is 17 amino acids. In nucleotides, the CDR3 is TGTGCCAGCAGCAAACCCCCGGGGACAGGGAGCACAGATACGCAGTATTTT. This gives the protein CASSKPPGTGSTDTQYF.

The chain recombines TRBV6-2 or TRBV6-3 with TRBJ1-5; D is uncertain. This CDR3 region has 18 residues. Germline V CDR1 and CDR2: MNHEY, SVGEGT. V shed 2 bases and J shed 2 bases, with 19 bases lying between them. CDR3 sequence: CASSYGALLGGGNQPQHF. The CDR3, as DNA: TGTGCCAGCAGTTACGGAGCCCTGTTGGGTGGGGGCAATCAGCCCCAGCATTTT.

This clonotype showed up many times. The genes are TRBV5-1 and TRBJ2-1; D ambiguous. V lost 0 bases to trimming and J lost 5 bases, with 3 bases between them. CDR1 SGHRS and CDR2 YFSETQ come from the germline V gene. The CDR3 extends over 12 amino acids. Here the CDR3 reads CASSLEDNEQFF. In nucleotides, the CDR3 is TGCGCCAGCAGCTTGGAAGACAATGAGCAGTTCTTC.

This rearrangement joins TRBV2 to TRBJ2-6, with a weak D call TRBD1 (5 bases). The germline V gene has CDR1 SNHLY and CDR2 FYNNEI. This CDR3 spans 14 amino acids. Trimming left V 4 bases short and J 4 bases short, with 8 bases between. The CDR3 bases are TGTGCCAGCAGTGCCAGGGTGGGGGCCAACGTCCTGACTTTC. This encodes CASSARVGANVLTF.